The 29 T cell receptor beta chains presented below share a single source sample, sequenced in a study of pediatric ulcerative colitis. Assay: immunoSEQ multiplex PCR; the TCRdb copy retains only in-frame clones and omits some. The sample has roughly 70,000 clones; about 90% are singletons. What was sequenced was blood. The receptors originated from a boy younger than 18 with severe ulcerative colitis.

The chain carries TRBV13 and TRBJ1-3; a possible D gene is TRBD1 (5 bases). Germline V gives CDR1 PRHDT, CDR2 FYEKMQ (reference sequence). Trimming shortened V by 5 bases and J by 6 bases, and 17 bases separated the two germline ends. The CDR3 extends over 15 amino acids. The CDR3 loop is CASSPRDGSSNTIYF. The CDR3 DNA follows: TGTGCCAGCAGCCCCAGGGATGGTTCATCAAACACCATATATTTT.

The rearrangement uses TRBV19 and TRBJ2-7; tentative D call: TRBD1 (6 bases). Germline V CDR1 and CDR2: LNHDA, SQIVND (reference sequence). Trimming shortened V by 4 bases and J by 2 bases, and 12 bases separated the two germline ends. This CDR3 comprises 14 residues. Here the CDR3 DNA reads TGTGCCAGTAGTAAGGGGGACGGACCCTACGAGCAGTACTTC. Its protein is CASSKGDGPYEQYF.

The chain has TRBV7-9 and TRBJ1-1, with unresolved D. This CDR3 has 14 residues. The V and J ends lost 5 bases and 3 bases respectively, with 13 bases between them. The V gene's germline CDR1 is SEHNR and CDR2 FQNEAQ (reference sequence). Here the CDR3 DNA reads TGTGCCAGCAGCCAGTTTAAGGGCGACACTGAAGCTTTCTTT. It codes for CASSQFKGDTEAFF.

The V gene is TRBV18, the J gene TRBJ2-7; perhaps TRBD1 as D (6 bases). Germline CDR1 is KGHSH and CDR2 is LQKENI. The CDR3 loop spans 14 amino acids. Trimming shortened V by 2 bases and J by 7 bases, and 15 bases separated the two germline ends. CDR3 sequence (DNA): TGTGCCAGCTCACCATTTTCAGGGGTCGGGGAGCAGTACTTC. This sequence encodes CASSPFSGVGEQYF.

The V call is TRBV6-5, the J call TRBJ2-2, with D perhaps matching TRBD2 (5 bases). The V end lost 8 bases, the J end lost 7 bases, and 11 bases lay between the germline ends. The germline CDR1 and CDR2 sequences are MNHEY and SVGAGI. This CDR3 contains 12 residues. CDR3 region: CASWGEIGELFF. In DNA form, the CDR3 reads TGTGCCAGCTGGGGAGAAATCGGGGAGCTGTTTTTT.

The rearrangement uses TRBV18 and TRBJ2-1; TRBD1 might be the D (5 bases). The germline gives CDR1 KGHSH, CDR2 LQKENI. This CDR3 has 13 residues. Trimming stripped 5 bases from V and 0 bases from J, with 5 bases between. The CDR3 nucleotides read TGTGCCAGCTCAGACAGCTCCTACAATGAGCAGTTCTTC. Amino acids: CASSDSSYNEQFF.

The chain couples TRBV7-6 to TRBJ2-7, with D unclear. V gave up 2 bases and J gave up 3 bases, with 11 bases separating them. The germline gives CDR1 SGHVS, CDR2 FNYEAQ. This CDR3 has 14 residues. The CDR3 is CASSLRPSSYEQYF. DNA for the CDR3: TGTGCCAGCAGCTTAAGGCCCAGTAGCTACGAGCAGTACTTC.

The count of this clone is one. The V gene is TRBV7-9, the J gene TRBJ2-2; TRBD2 agrees at 10 bases. From germline, CDR1 is SEHNR and CDR2 FQNEAQ (reference sequence). V was pared by 3 bases and J by 0 bases, with 7 bases of the junction left unmatched. This CDR3 has 18 amino acids. The CDR3 nucleotides read TGTGCCAGCAGCTTCCTACTAGCGGGGCCTACGAACACCGGGGAGCTGTTTTTT. It encodes CASSFLLAGPTNTGELFF.

The chain couples TRBV5-4 to TRBJ2-3; 8 bases match TRBD1. CDR3 length: 15 amino acids. With V trimmed by 3 bases and J by 2 bases, 5 bases remained unmatched. CDR1 and CDR2 from the germline V gene are SGHNT and YYREEE (reference sequence). The DNA for the CDR3 is TGTGCCAGCAGCTCGACAGGGGCGTTCACAGATACGCAGTATTTT. It codes for CASSSTGAFTDTQYF.

The rearrangement joins TRBV2 to TRBJ1-5; the D is unclear. The CDR3 sequence is 14 residues long. Germline V CDR1 and CDR2: SNHLY, FYNNEI. Trimming pared 6 bases from V and 0 bases from J, leaving 9 bases between. CDR3 region: CASSFGLSNQPQHF. The CDR3, as DNA: TGTGCCAGCAGCTTCGGACTTAGCAATCAGCCCCAGCATTTT.

This chain connects TRBV9 to TRBJ2-1; tentative D call: TRBD1 (5 bases). CDR3 length equals 15 residues. Looked up from germline, CDR1 is SGDLS and CDR2 is YYNGEE. Trimming removed 1 base at V and 5 bases at J, with 13 bases between. In nucleotides, the CDR3 is TGTGCCAGCAGCGTAACAGGCGGTTTAAACAATGAGCAGTTCTTC. Translated: CASSVTGGLNNEQFF. Combining the CDR3 with reference TRBV9 and TRBJ2-1 gives the whole variable domain DSGVTQTPKHLITATGQRVTLRCSPRSGDLSVYWYQQSLDQGLQFLIQYYNGEERAKGNILERFSAQQFPDLHSELNLSSLELGDSALYFCASSVTGGLNNEQFFGPGTRLTVL.

This chain connects TRBV7-2 to TRBJ2-1; maybe TRBD2 (6 bases). CDR3 length: 15 residues. V lost 5 bases to trimming and J lost 0 bases, with 11 bases between them. Looked up from germline, CDR1 is SGHTA and CDR2 is FQGNSA. The CDR3 sequence is CASSLSGYSYNEQFF. The CDR3 DNA reads TGTGCCAGCAGCCTGAGCGGGTACTCCTACAATGAGCAGTTCTTC.

This clone turned up a few times. This chain connects TRBV19 to TRBJ2-7, with TRBD2 as a possible D gene (5 bases). CDR1 and CDR2 from the germline V gene are LNHDA and SQIVND (reference sequence). CDR3 length: 14 residues. Trimming took 3 bases from V and 2 from J, leaving 11 bases between them. The CDR3 DNA follows: TGTGCCAGTAGTATGACGGGAAACCCCTACGAGCAGTACTTC. Translated, it gives CASSMTGNPYEQYF.

This clone occurred a few times. V and J are TRBV7-2 and TRBJ1-1, with 11 bases aligning to TRBD1. V lost 5 bases, J lost 11 bases, and 7 bases stayed unmatched. The CDR3 runs to 13 residues. Germline CDR1 reads SGHTA; CDR2 reads FQGNSA. CDR3 sequence (DNA): TGTGCCAGCAGCGCGGACAGGGGGCCCACTGCTTTCTTT. This gives the protein CASSADRGPTAFF.

This chain joins TRBV6-5 and TRBJ1-2, with 8 bases that match TRBD1. The CDR3 consists of 13 residues. The V gene's germline CDR1 is MNHEY and CDR2 SVGAGI. V lost 5 bases to trimming and J lost 6 bases; unmatched junction nucleotides: 5. The CDR3 region is CASSPPGGHGYTF. The CDR3, as DNA: TGTGCCAGCAGTCCCCCAGGGGGCCATGGCTACACCTTC.

The rearrangement uses TRBV18 and TRBJ2-1; D uncertain. Germline CDR1 KGHSH, CDR2 LQKENI. V shed 4 bases and J shed 2 bases, with 9 bases lying between them. CDR3 length: 14 residues. The CDR3 sequence is CASSHYGPYNEQFF. In DNA, the CDR3 is TGTGCCAGCTCACATTACGGACCCTACAATGAGCAGTTCTTC.

The chain joins TRBV14 to TRBJ2-1; no firm D call. V dropped 4 bases and J dropped 5 bases, with 6 bases sitting between them. Germline-derived CDR1 and CDR2 are SGHDN and FVKESK. The CDR3 totals 12 residues. The CDR3 coding sequence is TGTGCCAGCAGCCCATTGCACAATGAGCAGTTCTTC. It is translated as CASSPLHNEQFF.

This clone has just one count. The chain couples TRBV28 to TRBJ2-7, with 7 positions matching TRBD1. CDR1 is MDHEN, CDR2 SYDVKM, per germline. This CDR3 has 13 amino acids. Trimming at V came to 6 bases and at J to 0 bases, leaving 2 bases not matched to a gene. The DNA for the CDR3 is TGTGCCAGCAGCAGGGGGAGCTCCTACGAGCAGTACTTC. This gives the protein CASSRGSSYEQYF.

The V call is TRBV11-2, the J call TRBJ2-5; D is possibly TRBD1 or TRBD2 (5 bases each). This CDR3 has 15 residues. Germline V gene data show CDR1 as SGHAT and CDR2 as FQNNGV. The ends were cut back, 1 base at V and 5 bases at J, with 14 bases in the middle. Here the CDR3 reads CASSLGIGEWETQYF. In DNA form, the CDR3 reads TGTGCCAGCAGCTTAGGGATAGGGGAGTGGGAGACCCAGTACTTC.

The sample holds one count of this clone. The chain links TRBV10-3 to TRBJ2-1; weak D call: TRBD1 (5 bases). Between the trimmed V and J ends, which lost 4 bases and 7 bases, there was a span of 5 bases. The CDR3 is 11 residues long. The V gene's germline CDR1 is ENHRY and CDR2 SYGVKD. The CDR3 DNA sequence: TGTGCCATCAGTGCAGGGAATGAGCAGTTCTTC. It specifies CAISAGNEQFF.

DNA of the CDR3: TGTGCCAGTAGTGGGACAGGGGGCTCTGGGGCCAACGTCCTGACTTTC. Amino acid sequence: CASSGTGGSGANVLTF. The rearrangement joins TRBV19 to TRBJ2-6, with 11 bases lining up with TRBD1. CDR3 length equals 16 residues. The germline V gene has CDR1 LNHDA and CDR2 SQIVND (reference sequence). V gave up 5 bases and J gave up 0 bases; unmatched junction bases: 0.

CDR3 in DNA: TGCGCCAGCAGGGCTAGCGGGATGACCTACAATGAGCAGTTCTTC. Translating gives CASRASGMTYNEQFF. The chain couples TRBV5-1 to TRBJ2-1, with TRBD2 matching over 9 bases. CDR3 length: 15 residues. The germline CDR1 and CDR2 sequences are SGHRS and YFSETQ. V trimming: 5 bases; J trimming: 2 bases; junction bases outside the gene matches: 5.

This clone was observed once. The rearrangement links TRBV29-1 to TRBJ2-1, with 8 bases matching TRBD2. J gave up 0 bases and V 5 bases, and 6 bases lay outside the gene matches. This CDR3 contains 15 residues. The germline V gene encodes CDR1 SQVTM and CDR2 ANQGSEA. In DNA form, the CDR3 reads TGCAGCGTTCCTAGCGGGTCGAGCTCCTACAATGAGCAGTTCTTC. This gives the protein CSVPSGSSSYNEQFF.

The chain carries TRBV5-1 and TRBJ2-7; 12 positions agree with TRBD2. The CDR3 extends over 17 amino acids. V was pared by 0 bases and J by 4 bases, with 8 bases of the junction left unmatched. Germline CDR1 and CDR2: SGHRS and YFSETQ. CDR3 protein: CASSLEPGLAGSYEQYF. The DNA for the CDR3 is TGCGCCAGCAGCTTGGAACCAGGACTAGCGGGATCGTACGAGCAGTACTTC.

This clone was recorded once. Written as DNA, the CDR3 is TGCGCCAGCAGCTTGTCCGGACAGGGTGAGACCCAGTACTTC. It specifies CASSLSGQGETQYF. This chain joins TRBV5-1 and TRBJ2-5; TRBD1 matches at 8 bases. J lost 5 bases, V lost 1 base, and 4 bases had no gene match. Per the germline V gene, CDR1 is SGHRS and CDR2 is YFSETQ. The CDR3 totals 14 residues. The full variable domain, rest sourced from reference TRBV5-1 and TRBJ2-5, is KAGVTQTPRYLIKTRGQQVTLSCSPISGHRSVSWYQQTPGQGLQFLFEYFSETQRNKGNFPGRFSGRQFSNSRSEMNVSTLELGDSALYLCASSLSGQGETQYFGPGTRLLVL.

In its sample, this clone was seen once. The genes are TRBV7-9 and TRBJ2-1, with TRBD2 matching over 8 bases. V was clipped by 4 bases and J by 7 bases; unmatched bases: 12. This CDR3 contains 16 residues. The germline V gene encodes CDR1 SEHNR and CDR2 FQNEAQ (reference sequence). CDR3 region: CASSWSVSAGGNEQFF. The CDR3, as DNA: TGTGCCAGCAGCTGGTCCGTGTCCGCGGGAGGAAATGAGCAGTTCTTC.

V gene TRBV13 combines with J gene TRBJ2-1; D is undetermined. CDR3 size: 13 residues. CDR1 and CDR2 from the germline V gene are PRHDT and FYEKMQ (reference sequence). The germline V and J ends were trimmed by 5 bases and 9 bases, with 14 bases remaining between them. CDR3 in amino acids: CASSLPSRTEQFF. In DNA, the CDR3 is TGTGCCAGCAGCCTCCCGTCTAGAACTGAGCAGTTCTTC. Using reference TRBV13 and TRBJ2-1 for the parts outside the CDR3, the full variable domain is AAGVIQSPRHLIKEKRETATLKCYPIPRHDTVYWYQQGPGQDPQFLISFYEKMQSDKGSIPDRFSAQQFSDYHSELNMSSLELGDSALYFCASSLPSRTEQFFGPGTRLTVL.

The chain carries TRBV7-9 and TRBJ2-7; the D is unclear. Trimming shortened V by 6 bases and J by 6 bases, and 9 bases separated the two germline ends. The CDR3 is 11 amino acids. CDR1 and CDR2 (germline): SEHNR, FQNEAQ (reference sequence). The CDR3 region is CASRKATEQYF. For the CDR3, the DNA is TGTGCCAGCAGAAAAGCCACCGAGCAGTACTTC.

The CDR3, as DNA: TGTGCCTGGAGTAAGCGAAGCCTAGTTAAAAATGAAAAACTGTTTTTT. Protein: CAWSKRSLVKNEKLFF. The chain couples TRBV30 to TRBJ1-4, with D hard to call. The CDR3 is made up of 16 amino acids. V lost 2 bases and J 5 bases, leaving 18 bases between the germline ends. Per the germline V gene, CDR1 is GTSNPN and CDR2 is SVGIG (reference sequence).